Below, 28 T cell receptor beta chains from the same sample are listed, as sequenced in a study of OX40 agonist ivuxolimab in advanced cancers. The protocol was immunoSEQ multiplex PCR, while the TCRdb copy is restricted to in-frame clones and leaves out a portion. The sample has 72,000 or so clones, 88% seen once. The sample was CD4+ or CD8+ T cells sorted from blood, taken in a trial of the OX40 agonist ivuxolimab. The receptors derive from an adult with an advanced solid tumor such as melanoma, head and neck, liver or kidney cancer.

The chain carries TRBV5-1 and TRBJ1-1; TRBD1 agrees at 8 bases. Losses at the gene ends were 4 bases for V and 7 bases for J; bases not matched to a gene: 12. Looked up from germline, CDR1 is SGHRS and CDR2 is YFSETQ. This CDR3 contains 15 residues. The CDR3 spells CASSTHVAGGFEAFF. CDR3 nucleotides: TGCGCCAGCAGCACTCACGTGGCAGGGGGCTTTGAAGCTTTCTTT.

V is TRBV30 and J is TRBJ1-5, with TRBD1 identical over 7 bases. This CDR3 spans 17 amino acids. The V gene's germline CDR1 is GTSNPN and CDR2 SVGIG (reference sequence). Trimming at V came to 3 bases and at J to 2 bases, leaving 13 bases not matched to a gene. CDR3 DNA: TGTGCCTGGAGGCGGGACAGAAAAACCCCAGGCAATCAGCCCCAGCATTTT. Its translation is CAWRRDRKTPGNQPQHF.

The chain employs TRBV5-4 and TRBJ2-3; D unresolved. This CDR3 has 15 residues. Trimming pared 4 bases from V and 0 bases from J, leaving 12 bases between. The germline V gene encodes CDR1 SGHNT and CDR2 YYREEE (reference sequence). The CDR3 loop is CASSLPGSSTDTQYF. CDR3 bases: TGTGCCAGCAGCCTCCCCGGATCTAGCACAGATACGCAGTATTTT.

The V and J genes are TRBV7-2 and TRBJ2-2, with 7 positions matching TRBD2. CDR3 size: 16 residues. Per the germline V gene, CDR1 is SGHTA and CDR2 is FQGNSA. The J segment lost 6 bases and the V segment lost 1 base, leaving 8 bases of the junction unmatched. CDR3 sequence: CASSLGRGIAPGELFF. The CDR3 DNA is TGTGCCAGCAGCTTAGGGCGGGGGATCGCGCCCGGGGAGCTGTTTTTT.

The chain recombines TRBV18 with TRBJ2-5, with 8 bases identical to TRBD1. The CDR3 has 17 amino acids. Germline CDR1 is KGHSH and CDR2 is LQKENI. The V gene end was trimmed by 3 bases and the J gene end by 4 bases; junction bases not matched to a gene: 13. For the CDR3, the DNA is TGTGCCAGCTCACCCTTTGCGCAGGGGGCAAGTGGAGAGACCCAGTACTTC. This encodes CASSPFAQGASGETQYF.

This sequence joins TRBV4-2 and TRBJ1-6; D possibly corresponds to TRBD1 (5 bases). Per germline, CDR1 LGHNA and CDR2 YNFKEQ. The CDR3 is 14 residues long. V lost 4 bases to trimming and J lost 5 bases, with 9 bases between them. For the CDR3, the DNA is TGTGCCAGCAGCCGCGACAGTGATAATTCACCCCTCCACTTT. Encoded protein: CASSRDSDNSPLHF.

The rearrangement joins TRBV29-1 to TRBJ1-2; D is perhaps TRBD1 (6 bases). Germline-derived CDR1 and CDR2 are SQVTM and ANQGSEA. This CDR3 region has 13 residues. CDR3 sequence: CSGYRGRNYGYTF. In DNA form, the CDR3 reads TGCAGTGGGTACCGGGGGCGAAACTATGGCTACACCTTC.

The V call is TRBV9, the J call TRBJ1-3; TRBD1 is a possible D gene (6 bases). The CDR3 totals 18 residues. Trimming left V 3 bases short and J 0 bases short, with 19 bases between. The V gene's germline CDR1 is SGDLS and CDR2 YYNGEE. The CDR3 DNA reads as TGTGCCAGCAGCGCCGGCCTAGGACAGAAAGACTCTGGAAACACCATATATTTT. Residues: CASSAGLGQKDSGNTIYF.

CDR3 amino acids: CASSQAQLNTEAFF. The CDR3 DNA sequence: TGCGCCAGCAGCCAAGCCCAGCTGAACACTGAAGCTTTCTTT. The chain carries TRBV4-1 and TRBJ1-1; D not certain. Germline CDR1 is MGHRA and CDR2 is YSYEKL. Trimming cost V 1 base and J 0 bases, with 6 bases left between them. The CDR3 is made up of 14 amino acids.

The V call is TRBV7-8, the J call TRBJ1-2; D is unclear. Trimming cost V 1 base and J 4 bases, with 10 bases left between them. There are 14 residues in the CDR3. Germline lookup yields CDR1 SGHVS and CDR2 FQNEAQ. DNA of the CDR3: TGTGCCAGCAGCTTAGACGCGGTGGGCTATGGCTACACCTTC. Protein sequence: CASSLDAVGYGYTF.

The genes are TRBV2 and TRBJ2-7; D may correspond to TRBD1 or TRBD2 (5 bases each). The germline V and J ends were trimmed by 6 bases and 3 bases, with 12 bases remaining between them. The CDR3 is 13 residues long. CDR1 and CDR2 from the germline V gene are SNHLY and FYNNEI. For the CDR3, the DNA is TGTGCCAGCAGCCGGGACGCTGACTACGAGCAGTACTTC. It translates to CASSRDADYEQYF. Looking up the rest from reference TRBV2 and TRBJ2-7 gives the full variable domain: EPEVTQTPSHQVTQMGQEVILRCVPISNHLYFYWYRQILGQKVEFLVSFYNNEISEKSEIFDDQFSVERPDGSNFTLKIRSTKLEDSAMYFCASSRDADYEQYFGPGTRLTVT.

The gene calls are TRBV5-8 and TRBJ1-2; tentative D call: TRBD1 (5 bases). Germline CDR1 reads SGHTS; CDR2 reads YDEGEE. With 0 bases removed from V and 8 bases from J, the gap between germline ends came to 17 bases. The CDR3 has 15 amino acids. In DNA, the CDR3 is TGTGCCAGCAGCTTGGTGGGCAGGGACTTGGAGGGCTACACCTTC. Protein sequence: CASSLVGRDLEGYTF. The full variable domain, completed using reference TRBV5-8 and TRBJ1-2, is EAGVTQSPTHLIKTRGQQATLRCSPISGHTSVYWYQQALGLGLQFLLWYDEGEERNRGNFPPRFSGRQFPNYSSELNVNALELEDSALYLCASSLVGRDLEGYTFGSGTRLTVV.

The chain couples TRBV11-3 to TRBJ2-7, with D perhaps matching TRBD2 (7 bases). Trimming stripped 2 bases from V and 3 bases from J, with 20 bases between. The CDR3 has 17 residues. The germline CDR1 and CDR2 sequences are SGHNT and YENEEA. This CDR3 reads CASSLLIRGRADYEQYF. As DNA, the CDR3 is TGTGCCAGCAGCTTACTGATTAGGGGGAGGGCGGACTACGAGCAGTACTTC. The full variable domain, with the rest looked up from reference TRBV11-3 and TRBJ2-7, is EAGVVQSPRYKIIEKKQPVAFWCNPISGHNTLYWYLQNLGQGPELLIRYENEEAVDDSQLPKDRFSAERLKGVDSTLKIQPAELGDSAVYLCASSLLIRGRADYEQYFGPGTRLTVT.

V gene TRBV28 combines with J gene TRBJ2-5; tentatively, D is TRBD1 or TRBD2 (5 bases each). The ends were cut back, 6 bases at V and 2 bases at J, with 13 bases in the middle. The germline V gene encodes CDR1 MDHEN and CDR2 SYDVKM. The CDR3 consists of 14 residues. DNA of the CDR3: TGTGCCAGCAGACTCGGGACGGGGCAAGAGACCCAGTACTTC. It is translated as CASRLGTGQETQYF.

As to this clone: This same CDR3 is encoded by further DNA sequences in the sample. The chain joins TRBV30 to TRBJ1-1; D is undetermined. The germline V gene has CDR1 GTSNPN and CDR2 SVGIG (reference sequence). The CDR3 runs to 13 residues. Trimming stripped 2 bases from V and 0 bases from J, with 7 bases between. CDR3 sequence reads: CAWSHNMNTEAFF. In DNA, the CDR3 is TGTGCCTGGAGTCATAACATGAACACTGAAGCTTTCTTT.

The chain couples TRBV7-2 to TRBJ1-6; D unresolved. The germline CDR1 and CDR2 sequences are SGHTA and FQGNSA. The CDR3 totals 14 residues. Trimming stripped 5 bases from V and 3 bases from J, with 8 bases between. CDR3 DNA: TGTGCCAGCAGCGTCAGCCTCTATAATTCACCCCTCCACTTT. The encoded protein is CASSVSLYNSPLHF.

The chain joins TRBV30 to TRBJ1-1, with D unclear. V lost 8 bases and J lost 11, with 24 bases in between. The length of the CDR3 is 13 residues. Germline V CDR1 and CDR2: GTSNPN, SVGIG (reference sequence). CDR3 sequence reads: CAGVPTKIKGAFF. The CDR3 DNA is TGTGCCGGGGTCCCGACCAAGATAAAAGGGGCTTTCTTT.

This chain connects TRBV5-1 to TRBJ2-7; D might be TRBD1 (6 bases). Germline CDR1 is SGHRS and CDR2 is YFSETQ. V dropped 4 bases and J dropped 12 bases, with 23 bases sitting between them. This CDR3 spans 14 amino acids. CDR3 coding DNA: TGCGCCAGCAGCGGATTGGGACAAGGTTCAGTTCGGTACTTC. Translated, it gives CASSGLGQGSVRYF.

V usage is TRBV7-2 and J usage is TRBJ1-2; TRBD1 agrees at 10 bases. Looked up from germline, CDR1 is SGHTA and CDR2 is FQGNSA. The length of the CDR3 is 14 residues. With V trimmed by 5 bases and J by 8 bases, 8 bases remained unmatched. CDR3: CASSKAGQGRGYTF. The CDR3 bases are TGTGCCAGCAGCAAAGCGGGACAGGGGAGAGGCTACACCTTC.

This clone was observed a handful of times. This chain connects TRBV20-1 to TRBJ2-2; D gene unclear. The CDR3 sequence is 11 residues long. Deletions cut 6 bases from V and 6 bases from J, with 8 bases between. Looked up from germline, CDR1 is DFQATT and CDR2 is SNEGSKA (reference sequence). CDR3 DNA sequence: TGCAGTGCCCCCGGGCCCGGGGAGCTGTTTTTT. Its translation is CSAPGPGELFF.

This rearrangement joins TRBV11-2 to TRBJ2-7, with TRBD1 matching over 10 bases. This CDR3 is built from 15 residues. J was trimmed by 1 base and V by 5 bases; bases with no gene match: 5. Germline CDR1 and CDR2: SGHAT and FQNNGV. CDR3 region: CASSPGQGESYEQYF. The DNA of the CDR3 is TGTGCCAGCAGCCCCGGACAGGGGGAATCCTACGAGCAGTACTTC.

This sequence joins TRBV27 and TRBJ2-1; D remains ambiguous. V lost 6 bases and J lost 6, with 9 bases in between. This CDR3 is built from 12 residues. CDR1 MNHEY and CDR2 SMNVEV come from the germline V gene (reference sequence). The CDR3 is CASRSISNEQFF. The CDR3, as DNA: TGTGCCAGCAGATCAATCTCCAATGAGCAGTTCTTC.

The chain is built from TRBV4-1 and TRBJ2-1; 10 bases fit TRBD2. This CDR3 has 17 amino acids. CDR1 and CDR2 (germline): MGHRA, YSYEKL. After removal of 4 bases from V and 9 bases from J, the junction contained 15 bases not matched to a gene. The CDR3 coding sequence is TGCGCCAGCAGCCCAGAGAGGCGGAGCGGGGGGGCGGTTGAGCAGTTCTTC. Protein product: CASSPERRSGGAVEQFF.

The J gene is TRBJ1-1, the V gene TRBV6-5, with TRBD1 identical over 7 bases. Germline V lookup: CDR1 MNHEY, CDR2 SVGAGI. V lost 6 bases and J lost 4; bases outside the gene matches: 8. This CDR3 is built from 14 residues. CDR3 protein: CASRGGQSFTEAFF. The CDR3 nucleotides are TGTGCCAGCAGAGGGGGACAGTCTTTCACTGAAGCTTTCTTT.

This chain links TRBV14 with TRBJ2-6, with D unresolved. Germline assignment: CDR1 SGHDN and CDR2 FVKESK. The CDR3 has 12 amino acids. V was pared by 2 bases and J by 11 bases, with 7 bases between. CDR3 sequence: CASSQSGYVLTF. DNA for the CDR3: TGTGCCAGCAGCCAATCGGGTTACGTCCTGACTTTC.

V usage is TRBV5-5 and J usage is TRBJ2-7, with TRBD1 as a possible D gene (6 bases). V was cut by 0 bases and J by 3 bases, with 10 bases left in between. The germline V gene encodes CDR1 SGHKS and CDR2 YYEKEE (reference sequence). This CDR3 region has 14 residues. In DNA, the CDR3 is TGTGCCAGCAGCTTGGGACAGGTGTACTACGAGCAGTACTTC. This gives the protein CASSLGQVYYEQYF.

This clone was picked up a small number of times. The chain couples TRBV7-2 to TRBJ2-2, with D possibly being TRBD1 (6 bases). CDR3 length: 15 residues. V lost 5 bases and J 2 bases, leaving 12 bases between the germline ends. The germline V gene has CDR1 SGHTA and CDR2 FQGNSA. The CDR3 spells CASSGTRGNTGELFF. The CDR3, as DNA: TGTGCCAGCAGCGGGACAAGGGGCAACACCGGGGAGCTGTTTTTT.

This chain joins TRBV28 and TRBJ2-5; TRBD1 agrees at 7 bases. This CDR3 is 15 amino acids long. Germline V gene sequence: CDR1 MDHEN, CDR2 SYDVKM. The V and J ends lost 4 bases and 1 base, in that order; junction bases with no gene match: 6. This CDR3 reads CASSSPAGGQETQYF. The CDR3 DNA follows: TGTGCCAGCAGTTCCCCCGCAGGGGGCCAAGAGACCCAGTACTTC.